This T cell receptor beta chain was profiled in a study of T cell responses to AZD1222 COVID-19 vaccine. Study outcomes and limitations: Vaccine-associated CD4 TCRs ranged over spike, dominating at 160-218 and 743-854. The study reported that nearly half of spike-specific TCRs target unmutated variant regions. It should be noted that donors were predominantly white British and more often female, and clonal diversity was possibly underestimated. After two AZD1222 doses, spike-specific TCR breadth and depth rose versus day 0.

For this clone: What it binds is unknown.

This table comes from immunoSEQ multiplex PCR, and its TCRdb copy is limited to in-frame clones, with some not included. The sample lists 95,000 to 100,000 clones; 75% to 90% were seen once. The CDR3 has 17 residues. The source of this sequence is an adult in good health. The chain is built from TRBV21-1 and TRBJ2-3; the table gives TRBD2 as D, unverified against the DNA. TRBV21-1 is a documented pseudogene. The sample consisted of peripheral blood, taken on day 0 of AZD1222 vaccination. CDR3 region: CASSKAQAAGVSDTQYF. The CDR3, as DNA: TGTGCCAGCAGCAAAGCCCAGGCAGCGGGAGTTAGCGATACGCAGTATTTT.